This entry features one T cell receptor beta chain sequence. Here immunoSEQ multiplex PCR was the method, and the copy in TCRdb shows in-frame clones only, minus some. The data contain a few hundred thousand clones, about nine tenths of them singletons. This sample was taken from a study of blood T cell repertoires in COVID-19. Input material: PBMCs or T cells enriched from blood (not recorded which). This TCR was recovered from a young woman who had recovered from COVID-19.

This CDR3 is CASGRVSYNEQFF. As DNA, the CDR3 is TGTGCCAGCGGCCGGGTCTCCTACAATGAGCAGTTCTTC. The J gene is TRBJ2-1, the V gene TRBV9; D call uncertain. CDR3 size: 13 residues. Trimming took off 7 bases at V and 0 bases at J, with 8 bases between the two ends. CDR1 SGDLS and CDR2 YYNGEE come from the germline V gene.